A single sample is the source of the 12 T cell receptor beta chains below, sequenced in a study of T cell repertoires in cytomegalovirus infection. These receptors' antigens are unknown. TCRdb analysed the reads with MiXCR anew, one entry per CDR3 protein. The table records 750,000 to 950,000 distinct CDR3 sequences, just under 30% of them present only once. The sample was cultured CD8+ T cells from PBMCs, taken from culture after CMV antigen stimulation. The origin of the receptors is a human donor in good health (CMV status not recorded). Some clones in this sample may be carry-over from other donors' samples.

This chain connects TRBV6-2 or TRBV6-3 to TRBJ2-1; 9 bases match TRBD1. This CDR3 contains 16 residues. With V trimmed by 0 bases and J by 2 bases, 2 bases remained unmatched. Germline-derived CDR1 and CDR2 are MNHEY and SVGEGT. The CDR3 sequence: CASSYSGQGTYNEQFF. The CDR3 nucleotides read TGTGCCAGCAGTTACTCAGGACAGGGGACCTACAATGAGCAGTTCTTC.

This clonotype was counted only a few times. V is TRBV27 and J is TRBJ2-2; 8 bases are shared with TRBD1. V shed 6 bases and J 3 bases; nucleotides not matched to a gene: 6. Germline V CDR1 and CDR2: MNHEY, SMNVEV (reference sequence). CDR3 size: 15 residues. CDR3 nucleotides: TGTGCCAGCAGCACCGACAGGGGTTACACCGGGGAGCTGTTTTTT. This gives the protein CASSTDRGYTGELFF.

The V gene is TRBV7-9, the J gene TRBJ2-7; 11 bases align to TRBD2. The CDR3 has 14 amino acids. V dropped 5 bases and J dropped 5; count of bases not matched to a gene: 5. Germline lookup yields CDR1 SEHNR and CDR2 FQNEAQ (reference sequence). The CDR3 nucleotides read TGTGCCAGCAGCCTTAGCGGGGGGGCCCACGAGCAGTACGTC. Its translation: CASSLSGGAHEQYV.

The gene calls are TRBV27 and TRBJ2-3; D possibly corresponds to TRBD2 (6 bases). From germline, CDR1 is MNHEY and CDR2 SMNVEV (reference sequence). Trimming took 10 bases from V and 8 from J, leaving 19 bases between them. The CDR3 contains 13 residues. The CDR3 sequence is CAKTTGGKGTQYF. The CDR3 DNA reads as TGTGCCAAAACGACCGGGGGAAAGGGTACGCAGTATTTT.

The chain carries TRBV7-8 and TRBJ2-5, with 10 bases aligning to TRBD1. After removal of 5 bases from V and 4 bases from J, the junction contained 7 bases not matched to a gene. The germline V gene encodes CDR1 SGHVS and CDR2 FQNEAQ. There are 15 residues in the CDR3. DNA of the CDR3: TGTGCCAGCAGCACCATCCGGGACAGGGGAGAGACCCAGTACTTC. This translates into CASSTIRDRGETQYF.

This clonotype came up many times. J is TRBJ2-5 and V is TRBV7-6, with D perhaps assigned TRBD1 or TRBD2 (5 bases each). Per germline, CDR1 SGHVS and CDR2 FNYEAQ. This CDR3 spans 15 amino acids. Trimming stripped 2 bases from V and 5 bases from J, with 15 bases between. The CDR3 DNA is TGTGCCAGCAGCTTAAACGGGGCGGTTGGCGAGACCCAGTACTTC. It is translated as CASSLNGAVGETQYF.

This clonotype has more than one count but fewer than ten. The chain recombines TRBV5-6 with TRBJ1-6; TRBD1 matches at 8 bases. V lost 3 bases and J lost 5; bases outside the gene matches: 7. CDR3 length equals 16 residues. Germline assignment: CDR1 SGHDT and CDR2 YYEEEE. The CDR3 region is CASSSPGQAHNSPLHF. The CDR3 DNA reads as TGTGCCAGCAGCTCTCCGGGACAGGCTCATAATTCACCCCTCCACTTT.

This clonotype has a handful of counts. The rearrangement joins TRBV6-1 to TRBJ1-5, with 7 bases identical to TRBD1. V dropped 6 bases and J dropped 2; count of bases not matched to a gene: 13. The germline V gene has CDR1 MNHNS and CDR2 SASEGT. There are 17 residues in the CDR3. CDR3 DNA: TGTGCCAGCAGAAAGACAGGGACCCCTCTTGGCAATCAGCCCCAGCATTTT. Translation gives CASRKTGTPLGNQPQHF.

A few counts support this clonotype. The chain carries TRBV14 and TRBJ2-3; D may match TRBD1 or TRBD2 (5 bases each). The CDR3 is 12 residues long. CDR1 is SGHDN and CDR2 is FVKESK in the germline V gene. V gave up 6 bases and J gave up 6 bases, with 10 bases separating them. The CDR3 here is CASSGTPDTQYF. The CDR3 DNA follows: TGTGCCAGCAGTGGGACGCCGGATACGCAGTATTTT.

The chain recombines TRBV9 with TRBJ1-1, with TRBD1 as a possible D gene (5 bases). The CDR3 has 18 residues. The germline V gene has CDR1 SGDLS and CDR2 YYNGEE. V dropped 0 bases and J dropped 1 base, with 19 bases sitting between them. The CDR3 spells CASSVGDLTGGQNTEAFF. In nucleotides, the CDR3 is TGTGCCAGCAGCGTAGGGGATTTAACAGGCGGACAGAACACTGAAGCTTTCTTT.

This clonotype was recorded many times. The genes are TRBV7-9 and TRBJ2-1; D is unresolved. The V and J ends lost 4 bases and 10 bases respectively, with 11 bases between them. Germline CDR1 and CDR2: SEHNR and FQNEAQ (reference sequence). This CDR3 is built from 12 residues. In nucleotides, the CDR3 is TGTGCCAGCAGCTCAAGTGGGGTCGAGCAGTTCTTC. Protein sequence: CASSSSGVEQFF. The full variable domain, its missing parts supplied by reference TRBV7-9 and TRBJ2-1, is DTGVSQNPRHKITKRGQNVTFRCDPISEHNRLYWYRQTLGQGPEFLTYFQNEAQLEKSRLLSDRFSAERPKGSFSTLEIQRTEQGDSAMYLCASSSSGVEQFFGPGTRLTVL.

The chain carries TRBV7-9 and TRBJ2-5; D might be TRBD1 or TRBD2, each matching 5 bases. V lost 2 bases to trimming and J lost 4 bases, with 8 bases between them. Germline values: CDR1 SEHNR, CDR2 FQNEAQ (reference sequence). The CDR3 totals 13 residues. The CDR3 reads CASSLPRGETQYF. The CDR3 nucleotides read TGTGCCAGCAGCTTACCGAGGGGAGAGACCCAGTACTTC. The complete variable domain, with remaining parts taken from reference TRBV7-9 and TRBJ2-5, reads DTGVSQNPRHKITKRGQNVTFRCDPISEHNRLYWYRQTLGQGPEFLTYFQNEAQLEKSRLLSDRFSAERPKGSFSTLEIQRTEQGDSAMYLCASSLPRGETQYFGPGTRLLVL.